The clone carrying this T cell receptor beta chain was recorded only once. Its antigen remains unidentified. The same CDR3 is also encoded by other DNA sequences in this sample. This sample was taken from a study of Ad26.COV2.S vaccination and SARS-CoV-2 variants. For the study at large: The study gave Ad26.COV2.S intramuscularly, once or twice 56 days apart.

This sample's treatment: 19 received Ad26.COV2.S at low or high dose, single or two shots; roughly five received placebo; per-sample allocation not given. The study sampled participants on day 63 after the first vaccine or placebo injection. Here immunoSEQ multiplex PCR was the method, and the copy in TCRdb shows in-frame clones only, minus some. Of fewer than 800,000 clones in the sample, more than 70% were seen once. Between the trimmed V and J ends, which lost 3 bases and 2 bases, there was a span of 7 bases. CDR3 length: 13 amino acids. Findings and caveats of the study: The TCR breadth and depth analyses may have understated or missed part of the total T cell responses.

The V call is TRBV12-3 or TRBV12-4, the J call TRBJ1-1, with D unresolved. This sample comprised peripheral blood, obtained in a trial of Ad26.COV2.S vaccine versus placebo. This receptor was obtained from a person aged 18-65 years who received the Ad26.COV2.S COVID-19 vaccine or a placebo. The CDR3 is CASSFAVNTEAFF. CDR3 bases: TGTGCCAGCAGTTTTGCCGTTAACACTGAAGCTTTCTTT.